The present TCR beta chain was sequenced within a study of OX40 agonist ivuxolimab in advanced cancers. In the study overall: The diagnoses of dose-escalation patients were hepatocellular carcinoma, melanoma, renal cell or head and neck cancer.

Notes on this clone: The antigen remains undetermined.

Overall study results and limits: Nonresponders included some who also had low normalized T-cell clonal expansion. Expanded peripheral T-cell antigen specificity went undetermined.

Measured with immunoSEQ multiplex PCR; TCRdb has only the in-frame clones, and not every one. The sample holds over 25,000 clones, about four fifths seen once. The clonotype comes from an adult with an advanced solid tumor such as melanoma, head and neck, liver or kidney cancer. This sample comprised CD4+ or CD8+ T cells sorted from blood, obtained in a trial of the OX40 agonist ivuxolimab.

CDR3 DNA sequence: TGCGCCAGCAGCCAAGGGTCTAGCGGGCCCTACGAGCAGTACTTC. Its translation is CASSQGSSGPYEQYF. The chain uses TRBV4-1 and TRBJ2-7, with 8 bases matching TRBD2. With V trimmed by 1 base and J by 2 bases, 4 bases remained unmatched. Germline CDR1 reads MGHRA; CDR2 reads YSYEKL. This CDR3 region has 15 residues.